This T cell receptor (beta chain) was found in a study of identical twins. This clonotype was counted only a few times. Template switching added a universal primer site; cDNA carried unique molecular identifiers. In TCRdb, the 5' RACE reads were re-called with MiXCR into one record per CDR3 protein. The data hold 450,000 to 600,000 distinct CDR3 sequences, with 20% to 25% observed a single time. Germline CDR1 reads MGHDK; CDR2 reads SYGVNS. Trimming took 6 bases from V and 4 from J, leaving 9 bases between them. The CDR3 covers 12 residues. In addition, the sample was reused for a study of yellow fever vaccine responses in identical twins.

This TCR came from a young woman in good health. The sequenced material came from CD4+ T cells sorted from blood. The chain employs TRBV25-1 and TRBJ1-2; D may be TRBD1 (5 bases). The CDR3 bases are TGTGCCAGCAGCGGGGACCTCTATGGCTACACCTTC. Protein sequence: CASSGDLYGYTF.